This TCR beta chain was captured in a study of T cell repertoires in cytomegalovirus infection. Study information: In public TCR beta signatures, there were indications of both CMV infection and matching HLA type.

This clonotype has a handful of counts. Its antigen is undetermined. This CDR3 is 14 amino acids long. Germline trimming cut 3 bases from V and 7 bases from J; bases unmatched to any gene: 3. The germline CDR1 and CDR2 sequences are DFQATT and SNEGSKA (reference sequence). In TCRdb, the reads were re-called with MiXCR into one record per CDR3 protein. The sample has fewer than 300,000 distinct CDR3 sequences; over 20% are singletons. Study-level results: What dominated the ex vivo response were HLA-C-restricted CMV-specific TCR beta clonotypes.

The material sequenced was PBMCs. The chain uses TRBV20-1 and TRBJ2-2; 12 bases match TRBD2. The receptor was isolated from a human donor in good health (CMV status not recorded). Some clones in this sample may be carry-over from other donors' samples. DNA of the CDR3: TGCAGTGCTAGGACTAGCGGGGGTGGCGGGGAGCTGTTTTTT. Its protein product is CSARTSGGGGELFF.